Below, 24 T cell receptor beta chains from the same sample are listed, as sequenced in a study of T cell changes during pregnancy in multiple sclerosis. Some clones are missing from TCRdb's copy, which holds only in-frame ones; the method was immunoSEQ multiplex PCR. The data hold 90,000 to 120,000 clones, with around nine tenths observed a single time. The sequences come from peripheral blood, collected in the second trimester of pregnancy. Receptors originate from a female donor with multiple sclerosis, enrolled in a pregnancy study.

The chain carries TRBV9 and TRBJ2-1; 11 nucleotides line up with TRBD2. Germline V CDR1 and CDR2: SGDLS, YYNGEE. Germline trimming cut 5 bases from V and 2 bases from J; bases unmatched to any gene: 9. CDR3 length: 17 amino acids. In DNA, the CDR3 is TGTGCCAGCAGTCTTAGCGTAGCGGGAGGGACCTACAATGAGCAGTTCTTC. It yields the protein CASSLSVAGGTYNEQFF.

This chain connects TRBV4-2 to TRBJ2-1; D is possibly TRBD1 (6 bases). The V and J ends lost 8 bases and 8 bases respectively, with 10 bases between them. The length of the CDR3 is 11 residues. In germline, CDR1 is LGHNA, CDR2 YNFKEQ. Here the CDR3 reads CASGTGYEQFF. Written as DNA, the CDR3 is TGTGCCAGCGGAACAGGGTATGAGCAGTTCTTC.

V usage is TRBV5-5 and J usage is TRBJ2-7; a weak D match, TRBD2 (6 bases). Germline assignment: CDR1 SGHKS and CDR2 YYEKEE (reference sequence). Deletions cut 5 bases from V and 3 bases from J, with 18 bases between. This CDR3 region has 15 residues. CDR3 amino acids: CASSVGMASDYEQYF. CDR3 nucleotides: TGTGCCAGCAGTGTTGGCATGGCTAGCGACTACGAGCAGTACTTC.

The chain couples TRBV5-1 to TRBJ1-1; possibly TRBD1 for D (6 bases). Trimming pared 0 bases from V and 6 bases from J, leaving 15 bases between. The CDR3 spans 15 residues. Germline V gene data show CDR1 as SGHRS and CDR2 as YFSETQ. The CDR3 sequence: CASSLALGGAAEAFF. The CDR3 coding sequence is TGCGCCAGCAGCTTGGCCCTCGGGGGGGCTGCTGAAGCTTTCTTT.

This clone was seen a single time. The V call is TRBV5-1, the J call TRBJ2-7; D perhaps matches TRBD2 (6 bases). The CDR3 has 15 residues. In germline, CDR1 is SGHRS, CDR2 YFSETQ. The V end lost 4 bases, the J end lost 2 bases, and 16 bases lay between the germline ends. CDR3: CASSPLAIRTYEQYF. The DNA of the CDR3 is TGCGCCAGCAGCCCGCTAGCGATCCGAACCTACGAGCAGTACTTC.

The V call is TRBV19, the J call TRBJ1-2; TRBD1 matches 9 bases. The ends lost 4 bases at V and 8 bases at J; junction bases unmatched: 14. This CDR3 contains 16 residues. From germline, CDR1 is LNHDA and CDR2 SQIVND (reference sequence). CDR3 loop: CASSKDRGMPFEGYTF. As DNA, the CDR3 is TGTGCCAGTAGTAAAGACAGGGGGATGCCGTTTGAAGGCTACACCTTC.

This chain uses TRBV19 with TRBJ1-5; 7 bases match TRBD1. V lost 2 bases to trimming and J lost 7 bases; unmatched junction nucleotides: 8. The CDR3 runs 15 residues. Germline loops: CDR1 LNHDA, CDR2 SQIVND (reference sequence). CDR3 sequence reads: CASSITGTEYQPQHF. The CDR3 DNA sequence: TGTGCCAGTAGTATAACCGGGACAGAATACCAGCCCCAGCATTTT.

There are a few counts of this clone. This rearrangement joins TRBV2 to TRBJ2-7; 11 bases map to TRBD2. Germline V gives CDR1 SNHLY, CDR2 FYNNEI. Unmatched junction bases numbered 5, after V lost 4 bases and J lost 0 bases. This CDR3 is 16 amino acids long. CDR3 protein: CASSARLAGISYEQYF. The DNA of the CDR3 is TGTGCCAGCAGTGCGCGACTAGCGGGAATCTCCTACGAGCAGTACTTC.

The chain carries TRBV6-1 and TRBJ2-2; 14 bases align to TRBD2. Trimming cost V 4 bases and J 6 bases; bases outside gene matches: 1. The CDR3 loop spans 15 amino acids. Germline V CDR1 and CDR2: MNHNS, SASEGT. The CDR3, as DNA: TGTGCCAGCAGTGGACTAGCGGGGGGGCCCGGGGAGCTGTTTTTT. Protein sequence: CASSGLAGGPGELFF.

The chain couples TRBV27 to TRBJ2-3, with a tentative D call TRBD1 (6 bases). Germline CDR1 and CDR2: MNHEY and SMNVEV (reference sequence). V lost 5 bases and J lost 2, with 17 bases in between. This CDR3 contains 16 residues. The CDR3 DNA sequence: TGTGCCAGCAGTCCCTCCACAGGGCACCACACAGATACGCAGTATTTT. Translating gives CASSPSTGHHTDTQYF.

The chain couples TRBV4-1 to TRBJ2-7; possible D gene TRBD1, 6 bases. This CDR3 is 14 amino acids long. Trimming took off 4 bases at V and 4 bases at J, with 14 bases between the two ends. CDR1 is MGHRA, CDR2 YSYEKL, per germline. The CDR3 DNA reads TGCGCCAGCAGCCTCCGGGACATAGGTTACGAGCAGTACTTC. It yields the protein CASSLRDIGYEQYF.

The J gene is TRBJ2-7, the V gene TRBV6-4; perhaps TRBD1 as D (6 bases). Germline CDR1 and CDR2: MRHNA and SNTAGT. CDR3 length equals 11 residues. Trimming stripped 6 bases from V and 10 bases from J, with 13 bases between. CDR3 DNA: TGTGCCAGCAGGCAAGGGACACCTCAGTACTTC. It yields the protein CASRQGTPQYF.

The V and J genes are TRBV28 and TRBJ2-5; 12 positions agree with TRBD2. The end of the DNA fits TRBJ2-7 better, so the J call may be wrong. Germline lookup yields CDR1 MDHEN and CDR2 SYDVKM. The CDR3 spans 14 residues. CDR3 bases: TGTGCCAGCAGTCTGACTAGCGGGGGCTACGAGCAGTACTTC. Protein product: CASSLTSGGYEQYF.

This rearrangement joins TRBV5-4 to TRBJ1-2; 7 bases agree with TRBD1. Trimming cost V 4 bases and J 6 bases; bases outside gene matches: 12. Germline CDR1 SGHNT, CDR2 YYREEE (reference sequence). The CDR3 has 15 residues. CDR3 amino acids: CASSRGTGVDHGYTF. The CDR3 DNA is TGTGCCAGCAGCCGTGGTACAGGGGTAGACCATGGCTACACCTTC.

This rearrangement joins TRBV29-1 to TRBJ2-3; 10 positions match TRBD2. The V gene's germline CDR1 is SQVTM and CDR2 ANQGSEA. The CDR3 runs 18 residues. Trimming took 5 bases from V and 1 from J; bases not matched to a gene: 15. This CDR3 is CSVQEISPGLAGTDTQYF. The CDR3 region has the DNA TGCAGCGTTCAGGAGATATCACCCGGACTAGCGGGCACAGATACGCAGTATTTT.

The chain has TRBV9 and TRBJ2-1; 7 nucleotides align to TRBD1. The V segment lost 2 bases and the J segment 3 bases; nucleotides outside the gene matches: 2. CDR3 length equals 14 residues. Per germline, CDR1 SGDLS and CDR2 YYNGEE. The CDR3 bases are TGTGCCAGCAGCGTCCAGGGGGTCTACAATGAGCAGTTCTTC. It specifies CASSVQGVYNEQFF.

This chain uses TRBV15 with TRBJ2-1, with D possibly being TRBD1 (7 bases). This CDR3 region has 18 residues. Trimming took 1 base from V and 5 from J, leaving 21 bases between them. The germline CDR1 and CDR2 sequences are LNHNV and YYDKDF (reference sequence). The CDR3 protein is CATSRGGRSTGEDNEQFF. In DNA form, the CDR3 reads TGTGCCACCAGCAGAGGAGGACGGTCTACAGGGGAGGACAATGAGCAGTTCTTC.

This clone was counted between two and nine times. The chain uses TRBV28 and TRBJ2-7; possible D gene TRBD1, 6 bases. Trimming shortened V by 4 bases and J by 2 bases, and 12 bases separated the two germline ends. Per germline, CDR1 MDHEN and CDR2 SYDVKM. The CDR3 totals 14 residues. The CDR3 coding sequence is TGTGCCAGCAGTTCCGACAGGACGGCCTACGAGCAGTACTTC. Its translation: CASSSDRTAYEQYF.

The J gene is TRBJ2-1, the V gene TRBV27; D is ambiguous. The ends were cut back, 3 bases at V and 1 base at J, with 7 bases in the middle. Germline V gene sequence: CDR1 MNHEY, CDR2 SMNVEV (reference sequence). This CDR3 has 14 amino acids. The DNA for the CDR3 is TGTGCCAGCAGTTTGGCTGGTTCCTACAATGAGCAGTTCTTC. Its translation is CASSLAGSYNEQFF.

This rearrangement joins TRBV7-9 to TRBJ1-2; TRBD1 might be the D (6 bases). In germline, CDR1 is SEHNR, CDR2 FQNEAQ (reference sequence). The CDR3 is 14 amino acids. V was shortened by 5 bases and J by 0 bases, with 10 bases between the two germline ends. The CDR3 spells CASSRQETNYGYTF. The CDR3 DNA sequence: TGTGCCAGCAGCCGACAGGAGACTAACTATGGCTACACCTTC.

This chain links TRBV20-1 with TRBJ2-3; D gene uncertain. The V gene lost 2 bases and the J gene lost 10 bases, with 10 bases spanning the gap. The V gene's germline CDR1 is DFQATT and CDR2 SNEGSKA (reference sequence). The CDR3 is 11 amino acids. The CDR3 nucleotides are TGCAGTGCTAGAAGGTCTGCGGCGCAGTATTTT. Its translation is CSARRSAAQYF.

The J gene is TRBJ2-3, the V gene TRBV10-2; D unresolved. Germline V gene lookup returns CDR1 WSHSY and CDR2 SAAADI. V was clipped by 7 bases and J by 9 bases, with 17 bases between them. The CDR3 runs 13 residues. This chain's CDR3 is CASKRDSLETQYF. For the CDR3, the DNA is TGCGCCAGCAAGAGAGACTCCCTAGAAACGCAGTATTTT.

The chain carries TRBV28 and TRBJ2-1; a weak D match, TRBD1 (6 bases). The CDR3 length is 15 residues. Trimming cost V 5 bases and J 1 base, with 12 bases left between them. Germline V CDR1 and CDR2: MDHEN, SYDVKM. The CDR3 nucleotides read TGTGCCAGCAGTGAAGACAGGTCGTCCTACAATGAGCAGTTCTTC. Amino acids: CASSEDRSSYNEQFF.

V and J are TRBV6-1 and TRBJ1-3; TRBD1 is a possible D gene (6 bases). V lost 5 bases and J lost 5, with 13 bases in between. CDR1 and CDR2 from the germline V gene are MNHNS and SASEGT. The CDR3 spans 14 residues. In DNA, the CDR3 is TGTGCCAGCAGTCCGACTCAGGGGAGAAACACCATATATTTT. Protein: CASSPTQGRNTIYF.